The 18 T cell receptor beta chains in this list originate from one sample, sequenced in a study of blood T cell repertoires in COVID-19. Method: immunoSEQ multiplex PCR; TCRdb's copy keeps in-frame clones and lacks some. The table has around 250,000 clones, 84% seen once. Sequenced: peripheral blood. Receptors originate from a woman in her forties who had recovered from COVID-19.

This clone has just one count. The chain is built from TRBV3-1 (or the pseudogene TRBV3-2) and TRBJ2-7; 8 bases match TRBD2. CDR3 length: 16 amino acids. Losses at the gene ends were 4 bases for V and 7 bases for J; bases not matched to a gene: 15. CDR1 LGHDT and CDR2 YNNKEL come from the germline V gene (reference sequence). DNA for the CDR3: TGTGCCAGCAGCCTCCGGGGAGGAAGCGGGGGAAGGGAGCAGTACTTC. The encoded protein is CASSLRGGSGGREQYF.

This clone was seen a single time. This chain joins TRBV28 and TRBJ2-3; D gene ambiguous. Trimming took off 4 bases at V and 7 bases at J, with 18 bases between the two ends. The V gene's germline CDR1 is MDHEN and CDR2 SYDVKM. There are 15 residues in the CDR3. DNA for the CDR3: TGTGCCAGCAGTTCGACTTCTAACTTACGATATACGCAGTATTTT. It specifies CASSSTSNLRYTQYF.

J is TRBJ2-7 and V is TRBV6-5, with 12 bases aligning to TRBD2. The junction had 5 bases not matched to a gene; V was cut back by 6 bases and J by 2 bases. CDR1 and CDR2 (germline): MNHEY, SVGAGI. The length of the CDR3 is 15 residues. The CDR3 DNA follows: TGTGCCAGCAGCTCCGGACTAGCGGGGACCTACGAGCAGTACTTC. Translation: CASSSGLAGTYEQYF.

CDR3 coding DNA: TGTGCCAGCAGCTTAGACAGGACCAGCTACTACGAGCAGTACTTC. Encoded protein: CASSLDRTSYYEQYF. The rearrangement links TRBV2 to TRBJ2-7; D is possibly TRBD1 (6 bases). V was trimmed by 6 bases and J by 3 bases, leaving 18 bases between them. The CDR3 has 15 residues. Germline-derived CDR1 and CDR2 are SNHLY and FYNNEI.

This chain joins TRBV4-1 and TRBJ2-2; possible D gene TRBD1, 6 bases. V was trimmed by 0 bases and J by 1 base, leaving 9 bases between them. Germline loops: CDR1 MGHRA, CDR2 YSYEKL. This CDR3 comprises 16 residues. In DNA form, the CDR3 reads TGCGCCAGCAGCCAAGACAGGGGCATGAACACCGGGGAGCTGTTTTTT. This translates into CASSQDRGMNTGELFF.

The rearrangement joins TRBV5-1 to TRBJ1-3, with a weak D call TRBD1 (5 bases). The V gene lost 4 bases and the J gene lost 0 bases, with 11 bases spanning the gap. This CDR3 comprises 15 residues. The germline gives CDR1 SGHRS, CDR2 YFSETQ. The CDR3, as DNA: TGCGCCAGCAGCCTGACAGCCTCCTCTGGAAACACCATATATTTT. The encoded protein is CASSLTASSGNTIYF.

This clone appeared many times. The rearrangement links TRBV5-8 to TRBJ1-1; D possibly corresponds to TRBD1 (6 bases). This CDR3 comprises 15 residues. The germline CDR1 and CDR2 sequences are SGHTS and YDEGEE. Trimming took off 1 base at V and 1 base at J, with 11 bases between the two ends. CDR3 DNA: TGTGCCAGCAGCTTGTACGGGGGGGCGAACACTGAAGCTTTCTTT. Protein sequence: CASSLYGGANTEAFF.

This clone was recorded once. The gene calls are TRBV18 and TRBJ2-7, with a possible D match to TRBD1 (6 bases). Trimming took 8 bases from V and 6 from J, leaving 17 bases between them. CDR1 is KGHSH and CDR2 is LQKENI in the germline V gene. This CDR3 contains 13 residues. CDR3 bases: TGTGCCAGCCACGTACAGGGTAGAGGCGAGCAGTACTTC. Translation gives CASHVQGRGEQYF. Drawing the rest from reference TRBV18 and TRBJ2-7, the complete variable domain is NAGVMQNPRHLVRRRGQEARLRCSPMKGHSHVYWYRQLPEEGLKFMVYLQKENIIDESGMPKERFSAEFPKEGPSILRIQQVVRGDSAAYFCASHVQGRGEQYFGPGTRLTVT.

This sequence joins TRBV6-1 and TRBJ2-3; 8 bases map to TRBD2. J gave up 4 bases and V 2 bases, and 5 bases lay outside the gene matches. Per the germline V gene, CDR1 is MNHNS and CDR2 is SASEGT. This CDR3 is 15 amino acids long. CDR3 in DNA: TGTGCCAGCAGTGAACGGGGGGGGAAAGCAGATACGCAGTATTTT. It codes for CASSERGGKADTQYF.

This clone occurred a few times. V gene TRBV24-1 combines with J gene TRBJ1-2; weak D call: TRBD1 (6 bases). The CDR3 runs 13 residues. The germline CDR1 and CDR2 sequences are KGHDR and SFDVKD. Trimming removed 7 bases at V and 4 bases at J, with 12 bases between. The CDR3 protein is CATSETDSYGYTF. In DNA form, the CDR3 reads TGTGCCACCAGCGAAACGGACAGCTATGGCTACACCTTC.

The chain combines TRBV7-2 with TRBJ2-7, with D hard to call. This CDR3 spans 11 amino acids. Per the germline V gene, CDR1 is SGHTA and CDR2 is FQGNSA. The V end lost 1 base, the J end lost 6 bases, and 4 bases lay between the germline ends. The CDR3 is CASSLVGEQYF. The CDR3 nucleotides are TGTGCCAGCAGCTTAGTCGGCGAGCAGTACTTC.

The V and J genes are TRBV18 and TRBJ2-4, with 7 bases matching TRBD1. The CDR3 contains 13 residues. The germline CDR1 and CDR2 sequences are KGHSH and LQKENI. V trimming: 5 bases; J trimming: 3 bases; junction bases outside the gene matches: 1. The CDR3 protein is CASSGTDKNIQYF. The CDR3 DNA reads as TGTGCCAGCTCAGGGACAGACAAAAACATTCAGTACTTC.

This chain uses TRBV12-3 or TRBV12-4 with TRBJ2-1; TRBD2 is a possible D gene (5 bases). CDR3 length: 13 residues. The V and J ends lost 6 bases and 4 bases respectively, with 10 bases between them. CDR3 in DNA: TGTGCCAGCAGGGACGGACTGTACAATGAGCAGTTCTTC. Protein: CASRDGLYNEQFF.

This clone has just one count. J is TRBJ2-2 and V is TRBV21-1; the table calls TRBD2, which could not be checked here. TRBV21-1 is assigned pseudogene status. CDR3 size: 17 residues. This CDR3 reads CASSKLPGTSSTGELFF. CDR3 bases: TGTGCCAGCAGCAAACTACCCGGGACTAGCAGCACCGGGGAGCTGTTTTTT.

This chain links TRBV7-2 with TRBJ1-2; D unclear. CDR3 length: 13 residues. Germline V CDR1 and CDR2: SGHTA, FQGNSA. V lost 4 bases and J lost 8, with 14 bases in between. CDR3 DNA sequence: TGTGCCAGCAGCTCCCTCCGGGGTAACGGCTACACCTTC. Translated, it gives CASSSLRGNGYTF.

V is TRBV2 and J is TRBJ2-7; TRBD2 matches 8 bases. The J segment lost 5 bases and the V segment lost 6 bases, leaving 12 bases of the junction unmatched. This CDR3 contains 15 residues. In germline, CDR1 is SNHLY, CDR2 FYNNEI. In nucleotides, the CDR3 is TGTGCCAGCAGGACCCGGGGGGGGTTTATTCACGAGCAGTACTTC. As protein: CASRTRGGFIHEQYF.

The CDR3, as DNA: TGCGCCAGCAGCCAGAGGGGAGGTCGCGGGGGAGAGACCCAGTACTTC. This codes for CASSQRGGRGGETQYF. The rearrangement joins TRBV4-1 to TRBJ2-5; 7 bases map to TRBD2. This CDR3 is built from 16 residues. V lost 3 bases to trimming and J lost 4 bases; unmatched junction nucleotides: 11. CDR1 and CDR2 (germline): MGHRA, YSYEKL.

V usage is TRBV11-2 and J usage is TRBJ1-4; tentative D call: TRBD1 (6 bases). This CDR3 contains 14 residues. The ends were cut back, 4 bases at V and 6 bases at J, with 12 bases in the middle. Per germline, CDR1 SGHAT and CDR2 FQNNGV. The CDR3 nucleotides read TGTGCCAGCAGCTGGGGGGGGGCTGATGAAAAACTGTTTTTT. Translated, it gives CASSWGGADEKLFF.